This TCR beta chain appears in the sequencing data of a study of T-cell reconstitution after alpha-beta-depleted transplantation in children. Researchers prepared the TCRbeta library using unique molecular identifiers, the study reports. One entry per CDR3 protein results from TCRdb running MiXCR on the PCR reads. The sample lists 450,000 to 600,000 distinct CDR3 sequences, approximately 12% seen once, with around 2.2% in the top ten. There are 14 residues in the CDR3. The V segment lost 5 bases and the J segment 6 bases; nucleotides outside the gene matches: 4. Germline CDR1 is DFQATT and CDR2 is SNEGSKA (reference sequence).

The source is a male patient aged 10 to 17 who had a stem cell transplant for acute myeloid leukemia, so the T cells may come from the graft donor. Specimen: PBMCs, mostly from graft donor cells, collected 360 days after TCRalphabeta/CD19-depleted stem cell transplant. The chain couples TRBV20-1 to TRBJ2-1; 13 bases map to TRBD2. The CDR3 nucleotides are TGCAGTGCTCGGACTAGCGGGAGATCCAATGAGCAGTTCTTC. Translated: CSARTSGRSNEQFF.